This T cell receptor beta chain was captured in a study of blood T cell repertoires in COVID-19. Study information: Both acute and convalescent COVID-19 samples were obtained from the United States, Italy and Spain. PBMCs, B-cell-depleted T cells, or T cells provided the cDNA or gDNA that made up the material.

Germline V gene sequence: CDR1 MNHEY, CDR2 SVGEGT. This CDR3 spans 17 amino acids. J gave up 1 base and V 0 bases, and 7 bases lay outside the gene matches. Authors' data handling: How many nucleated cells were present was estimated from reference gene primer amplification. This table comes from immunoSEQ multiplex PCR, and its TCRdb copy is limited to in-frame clones, with some not included. That table supplies the V and J calls and clone size; D and trimming were determined from the DNA. The sample lists hundreds of thousands of clones, 80% to 90% occurring once. The chain recombines TRBV6-2 or TRBV6-3 with TRBJ2-3, with 7 bases identical to TRBD1. The sequence was obtained from a man in his forties or fifties with COVID-19, enrolled during active disease. Sequencing was carried out using peripheral blood. CDR3 loop: CASSYSLGDSRTDTQYF. In DNA, the CDR3 is TGTGCCAGCAGTTACTCTTTAGGGGACAGCCGCACAGATACGCAGTATTTT.